This T cell receptor beta chain was found in a study of graft-versus-host responses after intestinal transplantation. This clone was detected once. Its antigen is undetermined. The germline V gene encodes CDR1 LNHDA and CDR2 SQIVND (reference sequence). This CDR3 is 12 amino acids long. Trimming took off 7 bases at V and 5 bases at J, with 9 bases between the two ends. TCRdb keeps only in-frame clones here, not all; method: immunoSEQ multiplex PCR. The data contain tens of thousands of clones, roughly 80% of them seen just once; the ten biggest clones take up 15% to 20%. This clonotype originated in a human donor who received an intestinal transplant. Sequences were derived from unstimulated CD8+ T cells sorted from spleen or lymph node cells, sampled before intestinal transplant. This rearrangement joins TRBV19 to TRBJ2-1; D perhaps matches TRBD1 (5 bases). CDR3 amino acids: CASNTGDNEQFF. The CDR3 bases are TGTGCCAGTAATACAGGTGACAATGAGCAGTTCTTC.